Below, 2 T cell receptor beta chains from the same sample are listed, as sequenced in a study of patients and donors after allogeneic stem cell transplantation. TCRdb processed the RT-PCR reads anew with MiXCR; each CDR3 protein has one entry. Among approximately 38,000 distinct CDR3 sequences listed, roughly 30% were seen once. What was sequenced was blood, either unsorted or a sorted T cell fraction (not recorded which). The receptor source for this set is a human donor who was either an allogeneic HSCT recipient or a stem cell or donor lymphocyte infusion donor (not recorded which). It is not recorded whose cells these are; they may come from a transplant donor.

This clonotype occurred once. The V gene is TRBV20-1, the J gene TRBJ2-6; maybe TRBD2 (6 bases). Germline-derived CDR1 and CDR2 are DFQATT and SNEGSKA (reference sequence). V dropped 5 bases and J dropped 3 bases, with 8 bases sitting between them. The CDR3 extends over 13 amino acids. The CDR3 nucleotides read TGCAGTGCTGGCGGGAATGGGGCCAACGTCCTGACTTTC. It specifies CSAGGNGANVLTF.

In its sample, this clonotype ranks as medium-sized. The CDR3 region is CASRRKSGPSSPLHF. The DNA of the CDR3 is TGTGCCAGCAGAAGAAAGTCGGGACCCTCTTCACCCCTCCACTTT. This chain connects TRBV6-5 to TRBJ1-6, with a weak D call TRBD1 (5 bases). Germline V gives CDR1 MNHEY, CDR2 SVGAGI. V was shortened by 6 bases and J by 9 bases, with 18 bases between the two germline ends. The CDR3 has 15 amino acids.